Listed below are T cell receptor beta chains from one sample, sequenced in a study of blood T cell repertoires in COVID-19. Here immunoSEQ multiplex PCR was the method, and the copy in TCRdb shows in-frame clones only, minus some. The repertoire holds a few hundred thousand clones, with approximately 88% as singletons. Sequenced input: peripheral blood. The source of these receptors is a man aged 45-65 years with acute or convalescent COVID-19. The CDR3 runs from the conserved cysteine through the conserved F or W. A D gene is named only where the DNA matches it firmly. Clone size, where shown, is once, few, many, or a class for clones that have expanded.

v_call: TRBV18; j_call: TRBJ2-1; d_call: TRBD2; clone_size: .; cdr3_nt: TGTGCCAGCTCACCACTGGGGGGGAACAATGAGCAGTTCTTC; cdr3_aa: CASSPLGGNNEQFF
v_call: TRBV18; j_call: TRBJ2-1; d_call: .; clone_size: .; cdr3_nt: TGTGCCAGCTCAAAGCCGAATGAGCAGTTCTTC; cdr3_aa: CASSKPNEQFF
v_call: TRBV29-1; j_call: TRBJ2-5; d_call: TRBD2; clone_size: .; cdr3_nt: TGCAGCGTACGAAGTGGGCTAGCGGCTCAGTACTTC; cdr3_aa: CSVRSGLAAQYF
v_call: TRBV7-2; j_call: TRBJ1-1; d_call: TRBD1; clone_size: few; cdr3_nt: TGTGCCAGCAGGCGTCAAACAGGGGGACTCACTGAAGCTTTCTTT; cdr3_aa: CASRRQTGGLTEAFF
v_call: TRBV9; j_call: TRBJ1-3; d_call: TRBD1; clone_size: .; cdr3_nt: TGTGCCAGCAGCATCGGACAGGGGGCGCCTGGAAACACCATATATTTT; cdr3_aa: CASSIGQGAPGNTIYF
v_call: TRBV5-4; j_call: TRBJ1-1; d_call: .; clone_size: .; cdr3_nt: TGTGCCAGCAGCTTGGAGACAGGATCGAGGGCTGAAGCTTTCTTT; cdr3_aa: CASSLETGSRAEAFF
v_call: TRBV15; j_call: TRBJ2-3; d_call: .; clone_size: .; cdr3_nt: TGTGCCACCAGCAGCTCAGATACGCAGTATTTT; cdr3_aa: CATSSSDTQYF
v_call: TRBV5-6; j_call: TRBJ2-1; d_call: TRBD1; clone_size: .; cdr3_nt: TGTGCCAGCAGCTGGGACAGGGTGGGAGAGCAGTTCTTC; cdr3_aa: CASSWDRVGEQFF
v_call: TRBV2; j_call: TRBJ2-3; d_call: TRBD2; clone_size: once; cdr3_nt: TGTGCCAGCAGGATCGGACTAGCGGGGAGTGTGGATACGCAGTATTTT; cdr3_aa: CASRIGLAGSVDTQYF
v_call: TRBV4-2; j_call: TRBJ2-2; d_call: .; clone_size: .; cdr3_nt: TGTGCCAGCAGCCTAGTTTGGGCAAGGGGAACCGGGGAGCTGTTTTTT; cdr3_aa: CASSLVWARGTGELFF
v_call: TRBV30; j_call: TRBJ1-6; d_call: .; clone_size: .; cdr3_nt: TGTGCCTGGGGAGGGTTGGGACTATTGAATTCACCCCTCCACTTT; cdr3_aa: CAWGGLGLLNSPLHF
v_call: TRBV6-5; j_call: TRBJ1-2; d_call: TRBD1; clone_size: .; cdr3_nt: TGTGCCAGCAGTTACTCGACAGGGGGGGCGTCTGGCTACACCTTC; cdr3_aa: CASSYSTGGASGYTF
v_call: TRBV27; j_call: TRBJ1-6; d_call: TRBD1; clone_size: .; cdr3_nt: TGTGCCAGCAGTTTGGGCCAGGGGGGCCCGTTGGGGCCCCTCCACTTT; cdr3_aa: CASSLGQGGPLGPLHF
v_call: TRBV12-3/TRBV12-4; j_call: TRBJ1-1; d_call: TRBD1; clone_size: .; cdr3_nt: TGTGCCAGCACCGGACAGGGGAACACTGAAGCTTTCTTT; cdr3_aa: CASTGQGNTEAFF
v_call: TRBV15; j_call: TRBJ1-2; d_call: .; clone_size: .; cdr3_nt: TGTGCCACCAGCAGAGATCCGTCAGATGGCTACACCTTC; cdr3_aa: CATSRDPSDGYTF
v_call: TRBV12-3/TRBV12-4; j_call: TRBJ1-5; d_call: TRBD1; clone_size: .; cdr3_nt: TGTGCCAGCAGTCCGGGACAGGGGCAGCCCCAGCATTTT; cdr3_aa: CASSPGQGQPQHF
v_call: TRBV13; j_call: TRBJ1-1; d_call: TRBD1; clone_size: .; cdr3_nt: TGTGCCAGCAGCCCGAGACAGGGGTGGGGCACTGAAGCTTTCTTT; cdr3_aa: CASSPRQGWGTEAFF
v_call: TRBV7-2; j_call: TRBJ2-7; d_call: TRBD1; clone_size: .; cdr3_nt: TGTGCCAGCAGCTCCCCTCGCACAGGGGCCTACGAGCAGTACTTC; cdr3_aa: CASSSPRTGAYEQYF
v_call: TRBV2; j_call: TRBJ2-7; d_call: .; clone_size: once; cdr3_nt: TGTGCCAGCAGTGATCCGGCAGGGGCTTCGCCCTACGAGCAGTACTTC; cdr3_aa: CASSDPAGASPYEQYF
v_call: TRBV19; j_call: TRBJ2-1; d_call: .; clone_size: once; cdr3_nt: TGTGCCAGTAGTATAGGGGCGGGGGCATACAATGAGCAGTTCTTC; cdr3_aa: CASSIGAGAYNEQFF
v_call: TRBV5-1; j_call: TRBJ1-1; d_call: .; clone_size: .; cdr3_nt: TGCGCCAGCAGCTTGGCAGGGGCTAAGGGGACTGAAGCTTTCTTT; cdr3_aa: CASSLAGAKGTEAFF
v_call: TRBV3-1/TRBV3-2; j_call: TRBJ2-1; d_call: .; clone_size: .; cdr3_nt: TGTGCCAGCAGCGGCGGTAGTAGCGATGAGCAGTTCTTC; cdr3_aa: CASSGGSSDEQFF
v_call: TRBV5-1; j_call: TRBJ1-2; d_call: TRBD1; clone_size: .; cdr3_nt: TGCGCCAGCAGTAAGGACAGGGGCGAAGGCTACACCTTC; cdr3_aa: CASSKDRGEGYTF
v_call: TRBV5-4; j_call: TRBJ1-2; d_call: TRBD1; clone_size: .; cdr3_nt: TGTGCCAGCAGCTCGGGACAGCCTCCCTATGGCTACACCTTC; cdr3_aa: CASSSGQPPYGYTF
v_call: TRBV3-1/TRBV3-2; j_call: TRBJ2-7; d_call: .; clone_size: .; cdr3_nt: TGTGCCAGCAGCGCAACCAGGGGTATGCAGTACTTC; cdr3_aa: CASSATRGMQYF
v_call: TRBV30; j_call: TRBJ1-5; d_call: TRBD1; clone_size: .; cdr3_nt: TGTGCCTGGAGTACATTCGGGACAGGGGCGTTTGGGCCCCAGCATTTT; cdr3_aa: CAWSTFGTGAFGPQHF
v_call: TRBV6-1; j_call: TRBJ2-1; d_call: .; clone_size: .; cdr3_nt: TGTGCCAGCAGTGGCGGGGCCTTGGGAGGATCCTACAATGAGCAGTTCTTC; cdr3_aa: CASSGGALGGSYNEQFF
v_call: TRBV10-3; j_call: TRBJ1-1; d_call: .; clone_size: .; cdr3_nt: TGTGCCATCGCATCGGGCACTGAAGCTTTCTTT; cdr3_aa: CAIASGTEAFF
v_call: TRBV11-3; j_call: TRBJ2-1; d_call: .; clone_size: .; cdr3_nt: TGTGCCAGCAGCCTGGGCCCTCCGGCCAATGAGCAGTTCTTC; cdr3_aa: CASSLGPPANEQFF
v_call: TRBV18; j_call: TRBJ1-1; d_call: TRBD1; clone_size: once; cdr3_nt: TGTGCCAGCTCACCACGTGTAGGGACAGGGGGTAACACTGAAGCTTTCTTT; cdr3_aa: CASSPRVGTGGNTEAFF
v_call: TRBV5-1; j_call: TRBJ1-1; d_call: .; clone_size: .; cdr3_nt: TGCGCCAGCAGCTTGGTCGGGGGGAACACTGAAGCTTTCTTT; cdr3_aa: CASSLVGGNTEAFF
v_call: TRBV5-4; j_call: TRBJ2-7; d_call: TRBD1; clone_size: .; cdr3_nt: TGTGCCAGCAGCCCCCCGGGACAGAATCAAAACGAGCAGTACTTC; cdr3_aa: CASSPPGQNQNEQYF
v_call: TRBV30; j_call: TRBJ1-4; d_call: .; clone_size: .; cdr3_nt: TGTGCCTGGGAGGAGGACGGATTTAATGAAAAACTGTTTTTT; cdr3_aa: CAWEEDGFNEKLFF
v_call: TRBV20-1; j_call: TRBJ1-1; d_call: .; clone_size: .; cdr3_nt: TGCAGTGCTAGTCCGAGGAACACTGAAGCTTTCTTT; cdr3_aa: CSASPRNTEAFF
v_call: TRBV23-1; j_call: TRBJ1-1; d_call: TRBD1; clone_size: .; cdr3_nt: TGCGCCAGCAGAAAACAGGGGTGGACTGAAGCTTTCTTT; cdr3_aa: CASRKQGWTEAFF
v_call: TRBV5-6; j_call: TRBJ2-1; d_call: TRBD2; clone_size: .; cdr3_nt: TGTGCCAGCAGCACCCCGGGGCGGGGGAACAATGAGCAGTTCTTC; cdr3_aa: CASSTPGRGNNEQFF